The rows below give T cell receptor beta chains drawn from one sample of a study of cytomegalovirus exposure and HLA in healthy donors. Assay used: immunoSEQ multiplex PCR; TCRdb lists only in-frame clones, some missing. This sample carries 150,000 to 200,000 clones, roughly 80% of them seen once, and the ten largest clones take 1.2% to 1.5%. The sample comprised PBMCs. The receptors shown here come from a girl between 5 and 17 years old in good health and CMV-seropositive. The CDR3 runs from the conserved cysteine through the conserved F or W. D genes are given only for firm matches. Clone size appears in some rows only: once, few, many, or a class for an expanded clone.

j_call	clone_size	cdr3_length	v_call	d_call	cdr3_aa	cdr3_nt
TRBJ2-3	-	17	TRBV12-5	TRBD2	CASGLVITSGSTDTQYF	TGTGCTAGTGGTTTGGTAATAACTAGCGGGAGCACAGATACGCAGTATTTT
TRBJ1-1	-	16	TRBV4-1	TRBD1	CASSQDQTGRNTEAFF	TGCGCCAGCAGCCAAGATCAGACAGGGAGGAACACTGAAGCTTTCTTT
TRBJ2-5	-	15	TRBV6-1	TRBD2	CASSLLAGERETQYF	TGTGCCAGCAGTCTCCTGGCGGGAGAACGCGAGACCCAGTACTTC
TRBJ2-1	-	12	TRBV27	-	CASRFLPNEQFF	TGTGCCAGCAGGTTCCTCCCCAATGAGCAGTTCTTC
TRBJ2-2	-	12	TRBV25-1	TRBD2	CASASGSGELFF	TGTGCCAGCGCCAGCGGGAGCGGGGAGCTGTTTTTT
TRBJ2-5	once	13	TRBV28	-	CASSPPAVETQYF	TGTGCCAGCAGTCCCCCCGCAGTAGAGACCCAGTACTTC
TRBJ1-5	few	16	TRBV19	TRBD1	CASSSRGDISNQPQHF	TGTGCCAGTAGTAGCAGGGGGGACATTAGCAATCAGCCCCAGCATTTT
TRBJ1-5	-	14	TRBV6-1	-	CASSVEQNNQPQHF	TGTGCCAGCAGTGTAGAACAGAACAATCAGCCCCAGCATTTT
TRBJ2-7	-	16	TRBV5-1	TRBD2	CASSWLAGGVTYEQYF	TGCGCCAGCAGCTGGTTAGCGGGAGGCGTTACTTACGAGCAGTACTTC
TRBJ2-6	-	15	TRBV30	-	CAWSVGASGANVLTF	TGTGCCTGGAGTGTAGGAGCCTCTGGGGCCAACGTCCTGACTTTC
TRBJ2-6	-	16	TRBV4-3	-	CASSHTGTSGANVLTF	TGCGCCAGCAGCCACACAGGAACCTCTGGGGCCAACGTCCTGACTTTC
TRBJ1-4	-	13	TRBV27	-	CATSSHTNEKLFF	TGTGCCACCTCTAGCCATACGAATGAAAAACTGTTTTTT
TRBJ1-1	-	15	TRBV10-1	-	CASSDAGAMNTEAFF	TGCGCCAGCAGTGACGCGGGGGCCATGAACACTGAAGCTTTCTTT
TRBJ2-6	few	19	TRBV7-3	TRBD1	CASSLKGTGQGSGANVLTF	TGTGCCAGCAGCTTAAAAGGGACAGGGCAGGGCTCTGGGGCCAACGTCCTGACTTTC
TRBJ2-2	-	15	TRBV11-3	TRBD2	CASSSSGRDTGELFF	TGTGCCAGCAGTTCTAGCGGGCGGGACACCGGGGAGCTGTTTTTT
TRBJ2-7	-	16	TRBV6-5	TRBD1	CASSYSTGGASYEQYF	TGTGCCAGCAGTTACTCAACAGGGGGCGCTTCCTACGAGCAGTACTTC
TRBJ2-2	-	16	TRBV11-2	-	CASSLLRGTNTGELFF	TGTGCCAGCAGCTTACTCAGGGGCACGAACACCGGGGAGCTGTTTTTT
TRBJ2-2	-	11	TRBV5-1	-	CATRDTGELFF	TGCGCCACACGGGACACCGGGGAGCTGTTTTTT
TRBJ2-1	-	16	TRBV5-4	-	CASSLKSGSSYNEQFF	TGTGCCAGCAGCTTGAAGTCGGGAAGCTCCTACAATGAGCAGTTCTTC
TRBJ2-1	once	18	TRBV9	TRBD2	CASSVVERAGTRGSEQFF	TGTGCCAGCAGCGTAGTAGAGAGAGCCGGGACTAGGGGGAGTGAGCAGTTCTTC
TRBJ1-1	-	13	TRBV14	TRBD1	CASSPDRGVEAFF	TGTGCCAGCAGCCCTGACAGGGGCGTTGAAGCTTTCTTT